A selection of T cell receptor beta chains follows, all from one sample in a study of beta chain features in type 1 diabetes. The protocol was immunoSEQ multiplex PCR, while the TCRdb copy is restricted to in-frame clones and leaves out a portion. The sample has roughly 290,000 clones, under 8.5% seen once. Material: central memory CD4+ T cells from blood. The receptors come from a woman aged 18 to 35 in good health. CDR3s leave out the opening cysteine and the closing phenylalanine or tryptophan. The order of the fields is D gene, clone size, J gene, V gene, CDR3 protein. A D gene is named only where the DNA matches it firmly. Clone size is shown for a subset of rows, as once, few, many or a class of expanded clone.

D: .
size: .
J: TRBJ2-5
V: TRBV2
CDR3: ASLEGPGPEETQY

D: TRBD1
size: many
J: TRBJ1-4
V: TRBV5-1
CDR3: ASSIGKGQNEKLF

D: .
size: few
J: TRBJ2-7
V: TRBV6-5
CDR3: AAGWTYEQY

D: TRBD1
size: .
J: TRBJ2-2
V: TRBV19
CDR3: ASSTLGTANTGELF

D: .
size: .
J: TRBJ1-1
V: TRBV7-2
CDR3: ASRTQPNTEAF

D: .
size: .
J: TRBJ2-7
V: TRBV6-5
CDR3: ASSYRGLVYEQY

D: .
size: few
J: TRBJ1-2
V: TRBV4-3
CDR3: ASSQGGSYGYT

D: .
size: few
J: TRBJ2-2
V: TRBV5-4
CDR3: ASSQVASGELF

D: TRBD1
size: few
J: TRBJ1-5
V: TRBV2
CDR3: ASSAGQADQPQH

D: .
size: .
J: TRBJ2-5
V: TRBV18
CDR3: ASSPLTLVETQY

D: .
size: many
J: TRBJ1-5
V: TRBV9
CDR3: ASSVDSGKQPQH

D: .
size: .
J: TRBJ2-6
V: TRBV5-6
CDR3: ASRTGLDSGANVLT

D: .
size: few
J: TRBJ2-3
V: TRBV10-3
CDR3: ASSYGDDTDTQY

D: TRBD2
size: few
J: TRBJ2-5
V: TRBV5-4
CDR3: ASSLGSSGQETQY

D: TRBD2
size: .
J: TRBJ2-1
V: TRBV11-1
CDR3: ASSRSGGSYNEQF

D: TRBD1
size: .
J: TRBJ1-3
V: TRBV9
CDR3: ASSPGQSSGNTIY

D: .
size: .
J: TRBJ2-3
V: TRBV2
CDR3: ASPKRARGSDTQY

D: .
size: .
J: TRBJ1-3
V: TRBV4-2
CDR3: ASSLQARGSGNTIY

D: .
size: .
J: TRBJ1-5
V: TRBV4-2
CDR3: ASSQVEGYNQPQH

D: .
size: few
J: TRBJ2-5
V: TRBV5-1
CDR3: ASSYLQLGETQY

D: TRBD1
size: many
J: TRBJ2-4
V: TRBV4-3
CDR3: ASGDREGNIQY

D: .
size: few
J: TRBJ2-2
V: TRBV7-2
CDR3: ASSNSFSGELF

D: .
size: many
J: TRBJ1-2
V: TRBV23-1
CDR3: ASSRGRDYGYT

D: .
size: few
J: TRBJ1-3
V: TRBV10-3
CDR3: AIRGTAGNTIY

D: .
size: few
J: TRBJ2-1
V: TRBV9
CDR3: ASSVAPPV

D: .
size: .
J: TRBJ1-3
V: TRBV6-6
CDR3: ASSYSKGSGNTIY

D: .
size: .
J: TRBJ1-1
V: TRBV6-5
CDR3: ASSYGDTEAF

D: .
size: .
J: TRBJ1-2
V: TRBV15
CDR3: ATSRDTYYGYT

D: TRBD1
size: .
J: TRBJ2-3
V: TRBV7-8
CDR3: ASSLDRGRQY

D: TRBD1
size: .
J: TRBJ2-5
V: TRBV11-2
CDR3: ASSYDRGETQY

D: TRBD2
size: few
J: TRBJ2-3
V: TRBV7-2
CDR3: ASSSLGLAGNKQY

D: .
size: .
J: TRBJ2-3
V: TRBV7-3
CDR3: ASSLEGHTDTQY

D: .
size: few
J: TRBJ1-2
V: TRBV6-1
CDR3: ASSALTPGAGGYT

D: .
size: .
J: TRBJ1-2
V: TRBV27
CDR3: ASSSGGTPPYGYT

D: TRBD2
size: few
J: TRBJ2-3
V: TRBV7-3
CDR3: ASSPWTSGSWGTDTQY